The 26 T cell receptor beta chains presented below share a single source sample, sequenced in a study of hypomethylating agent response in myelodysplastic syndrome. Repertoires were generated with immunoSEQ multiplex PCR, while TCRdb's copy carries only in-frame clones and drops some. The sample includes about 1,600 clones, 83% seen only once; the top ten take about 19%. The sample in question was bone marrow, obtained before or after starting hypomethylating agent treatment for myelodysplastic syndrome (not recorded which). The source is a human donor with myelodysplastic syndrome.

The CDR3 reads CASPPYRGADTQYF. DNA of the CDR3: TGTGCCAGCCCCCCTTACAGGGGCGCAGATACGCAGTATTTT. V gene TRBV21-1 combines with J gene TRBJ2-3; the DNA was not used to check the table's D call, TRBD1. TRBV21-1 is an annotated pseudogene. The length of the CDR3 is 14 residues.

The rearrangement joins TRBV11-1 to TRBJ2-3, with TRBD2 matching 13 bases. The CDR3 length is 16 residues. With 8 bases clipped from V and 3 bases from J, the junction kept 8 bases outside the gene matches. CDR1 and CDR2 (germline): SGHAT, FQDESV (reference sequence). The CDR3 sequence: CASGPRTSGGTDTQYF. CDR3 nucleotides: TGTGCCAGCGGACCTCGGACTAGCGGGGGAACAGATACGCAGTATTTT.

The chain is built from TRBV6-1 and TRBJ1-1; the D is unclear. Trimming stripped 1 base from V and 5 bases from J, with 14 bases between. The CDR3 has 15 amino acids. Germline CDR1 is MNHNS and CDR2 is SASEGT. In nucleotides, the CDR3 is TGTGCCAGCAGTGAAGGGGGTCGCCCGGCGACTGAAGCTTTCTTT. Protein: CASSEGGRPATEAFF.

This chain joins TRBV18 and TRBJ2-7, with TRBD1 matching 11 bases. This CDR3 has 14 amino acids. V shed 6 bases, J shed 5 bases, and the junction held 6 bases outside the gene matches. Germline V gives CDR1 KGHSH, CDR2 LQKENI. The CDR3 nucleotides are TGTGCCAGCTCTAGGGGACAGGGGGTCAACGAGCAGTACTTC. Translating it yields CASSRGQGVNEQYF.

This rearrangement joins TRBV19 to TRBJ1-2; D remains unclear. The V end was cut by 3 bases, the J end by 4 bases, with 12 bases between. The CDR3 extends over 14 amino acids. Germline CDR1 reads LNHDA; CDR2 reads SQIVND (reference sequence). The CDR3 protein is CASSIGLGSYGYTF. The CDR3 coding sequence is TGTGCCAGTAGTATTGGGCTCGGGTCCTATGGCTACACCTTC.

The chain combines TRBV27 with TRBJ2-1, with 9 bases lining up with TRBD2. Germline V gene data show CDR1 as MNHEY and CDR2 as SMNVEV (reference sequence). The CDR3 sequence is 15 residues long. The ends lost 5 bases at V and 8 bases at J; junction bases unmatched: 10. CDR3 DNA: TGTGCCAGCAGTAGGTGGCTAGCGGGGATGGATGAGCAGTTCTTC. This gives the protein CASSRWLAGMDEQFF.

The genes are TRBV28 and TRBJ2-1; TRBD2 aligns across 11 bases. Germline assignment: CDR1 MDHEN and CDR2 SYDVKM. The ends lost 2 bases at V and 7 bases at J; junction bases unmatched: 4. The CDR3 runs 15 residues. The CDR3 region is CASSLIAGGRNEQFF. The CDR3, as DNA: TGTGCCAGCAGTTTAATAGCGGGAGGGAGGAATGAGCAGTTCTTC.

CDR3 sequence (DNA): TGTGCCAGTAGTTGGGGACAGGGAGCACACTATGGCTACACCTTC. Its protein is CASSWGQGAHYGYTF. This chain joins TRBV19 and TRBJ1-2, with 9 positions matching TRBD1. This CDR3 has 15 residues. Germline CDR1 LNHDA, CDR2 SQIVND (reference sequence). Losses at the gene ends were 5 bases for V and 3 bases for J; bases not matched to a gene: 7.

This clone was counted between two and nine times. The chain has TRBV9 and TRBJ2-7; 7 bases are shared with TRBD1. This CDR3 spans 14 amino acids. V shed 3 bases, J shed 0 bases, and the junction held 3 bases outside the gene matches. From germline, CDR1 is SGDLS and CDR2 YYNGEE. Here the CDR3 DNA reads TGTGCCAGCAGCGCTGGGGACAGCTCCTACGAGCAGTACTTC. Protein: CASSAGDSSYEQYF.

The chain joins TRBV6-4 to TRBJ1-1; unclear D gene. The germline V gene has CDR1 MRHNA and CDR2 SNTAGT. The V end lost 0 bases, the J end lost 4 bases, and 9 bases lay between the germline ends. The CDR3 covers 14 residues. CDR3 nucleotides: TGTGCCAGCAGTGACTCGGTAGCGGGCACTGAAGCTTTCTTT. Its translation: CASSDSVAGTEAFF.

The chain carries TRBV28 and TRBJ2-7; D is ambiguous. V lost 6 bases, J lost 4 bases, and 7 bases lay in between. This CDR3 has 11 residues. Germline CDR1 and CDR2: MDHEN and SYDVKM. The CDR3 is CASSHPYEQYF. In nucleotides, the CDR3 is TGTGCCAGCAGCCATCCGTACGAGCAGTACTTC.

The rearrangement links TRBV7-3 to TRBJ2-2, with TRBD2 matching 9 bases. CDR1 SGHTA and CDR2 FQGTGA come from the germline V gene. The V gene end was trimmed by 5 bases and the J gene end by 7 bases; junction bases not matched to a gene: 11. This CDR3 has 16 residues. DNA for the CDR3: TGTGCCAGCAGCCCCCTAGGCGGGAGGGCGGGCGGGGAGCTGTTTTTT. Encoded protein: CASSPLGGRAGGELFF.

V usage is TRBV30 and J usage is TRBJ1-1; tentatively, D is TRBD1 (5 bases). This CDR3 is 13 amino acids long. V lost 0 bases, J lost 6 bases, and 11 bases lay in between. The V gene's germline CDR1 is GTSNPN and CDR2 SVGIG (reference sequence). The CDR3 protein is CAWSVQRGSEAFF. The CDR3 nucleotides are TGTGCCTGGAGTGTACAGCGGGGCTCTGAAGCTTTCTTT. The whole variable domain, remainder taken from reference TRBV30 and TRBJ1-1, is SQTIHQWPATLVQPVGSPLSLECTVEGTSNPNLYWYRQAAGRGLQLLFYSVGIGQISSEVPQNLSASRPQDRQFILSSKKLLLSDSGFYLCAWSVQRGSEAFFGQGTRLTVV.

The V call is TRBV5-1, the J call TRBJ2-3, with no clear D. Germline-derived CDR1 and CDR2 are SGHRS and YFSETQ. The length of the CDR3 is 13 residues. The V gene lost 3 bases and the J gene lost 1 base, with 6 bases spanning the gap. The chain's CDR3 is CASSSEGTDTQYF. The CDR3 nucleotides are TGCGCCAGCAGCTCCGAAGGCACAGATACGCAGTATTTT.

This chain links TRBV6-5 with TRBJ2-1; D unclear. V was pared by 4 bases and J by 0 bases, with 13 bases between. The CDR3 length is 16 residues. In germline, CDR1 is MNHEY, CDR2 SVGAGI. CDR3 in amino acids: CASSFSAVSSYNEQFF. The CDR3 DNA reads as TGTGCCAGCAGTTTCTCTGCGGTAAGCTCCTACAATGAGCAGTTCTTC.

This chain connects TRBV5-1 to TRBJ1-4; D unresolved. Germline lookup yields CDR1 SGHRS and CDR2 YFSETQ. With 0 bases removed from V and 0 bases from J, the gap between germline ends came to 12 bases. The CDR3 is made up of 17 amino acids. The CDR3 here is CASSLALRSATNEKLFF. In DNA, the CDR3 is TGCGCCAGCAGCTTGGCCCTGAGGTCTGCAACTAATGAAAAACTGTTTTTT.

This chain uses TRBV21-1 with TRBJ1-1. TRBV21-1 is flagged as a pseudogene. There are 17 residues in the CDR3. The CDR3 region has the DNA TGTGCCAGCAGAAAAACCTACTTCAAGGACGGTAGGACTGAAGCTTTCTTT. It yields the protein CASRKTYFKDGRTEAFF.

The chain uses TRBV6-5 and TRBJ2-1, with a tentative D call TRBD2 (5 bases). CDR3 size: 14 residues. Trimming removed 5 bases at V and 4 bases at J, with 12 bases between. Germline V lookup: CDR1 MNHEY, CDR2 SVGAGI. CDR3 nucleotides: TGTGCCAGCAGTCGCTCCGGGGTTTACAATGAGCAGTTCTTC. Translated: CASSRSGVYNEQFF.

The chain joins TRBV2 to TRBJ1-1; 11 bases are shared with TRBD1. Germline CDR1 reads SNHLY; CDR2 reads FYNNEI. CDR3 length equals 17 residues. The trim removed 6 bases at V and 0 bases at J, leaving 9 bases unmatched. CDR3: CASSGDRGKTMNTEAFF. In nucleotides, the CDR3 is TGTGCCAGCAGCGGGGACAGGGGGAAAACCATGAACACTGAAGCTTTCTTT. The full variable domain, completed using reference TRBV2 and TRBJ1-1, is EPEVTQTPSHQVTQMGQEVILRCVPISNHLYFYWYRQILGQKVEFLVSFYNNEISEKSEIFDDQFSVERPDGSNFTLKIRSTKLEDSAMYFCASSGDRGKTMNTEAFFGQGTRLTVV.

V is TRBV27 and J is TRBJ1-2; D is uncertain. This CDR3 comprises 16 residues. Germline CDR1 and CDR2: MNHEY and SMNVEV (reference sequence). The germline V and J ends were trimmed by 2 bases and 0 bases, with 13 bases remaining between them. The CDR3 DNA sequence: TGTGCCAGCAGTTTAACGCTGCTTCCAGCTAACTATGGCTACACCTTC. Protein: CASSLTLLPANYGYTF.

The chain joins TRBV27 to TRBJ2-7; 8 bases align to TRBD2. CDR3 length equals 16 residues. V dropped 8 bases and J dropped 2; count of bases not matched to a gene: 14. The germline V gene has CDR1 MNHEY and CDR2 SMNVEV (reference sequence). The CDR3 nucleotides are TGTGCCAGCTCCTTAAAAGCGGGGGCGGGCACCTACGAGCAGTACTTC. Residues: CASSLKAGAGTYEQYF.

The table lists this clone with a few counts. The chain recombines TRBV2 with TRBJ1-4; D might be TRBD1 (5 bases). V lost 6 bases to trimming and J lost 8 bases, with 10 bases between them. Germline V gives CDR1 SNHLY, CDR2 FYNNEI. The CDR3 consists of 12 residues. CDR3 region: CASRGREEKLFF. The CDR3, as DNA: TGTGCCAGCAGGGGACGTGAAGAAAAACTGTTTTTT. The complete variable domain, with remaining parts taken from reference TRBV2 and TRBJ1-4, reads EPEVTQTPSHQVTQMGQEVILRCVPISNHLYFYWYRQILGQKVEFLVSFYNNEISEKSEIFDDQFSVERPDGSNFTLKIRSTKLEDSAMYFCASRGREEKLFFGSGTQLSVL.

This clone was counted a few times. V and J are TRBV2 and TRBJ1-3; 8 bases agree with TRBD1. CDR1 SNHLY and CDR2 FYNNEI come from the germline V gene. CDR3 length equals 13 residues. V lost 8 bases to trimming and J lost 8 bases; unmatched junction nucleotides: 8. The CDR3 sequence is CASGIDRGDTIYF. The DNA for the CDR3 is TGTGCCAGCGGGATAGACAGGGGCGACACCATATATTTT.

J is TRBJ1-1 and V is TRBV30; D is possibly TRBD1 (5 bases). Trimming took off 3 bases at V and 11 bases at J, with 19 bases between the two ends. The germline V gene has CDR1 GTSNPN and CDR2 SVGIG (reference sequence). The CDR3 contains 13 residues. This chain's CDR3 is CAWRVQVTPAAFF. CDR3 DNA sequence: TGTGCCTGGAGAGTACAGGTTACCCCCGCCGCTTTCTTT.

This CDR3 reads CASSVAGTSGETQYF. Here the CDR3 DNA reads TGTGCCAGCAGCGTTGCTGGGACTAGCGGGGAGACCCAGTACTTC. V gene TRBV9 combines with J gene TRBJ2-5; TRBD2 matches 12 bases. The V gene end was trimmed by 2 bases and the J gene end by 5 bases; junction bases not matched to a gene: 4. Germline assignment: CDR1 SGDLS and CDR2 YYNGEE. CDR3 length: 15 residues.

The gene calls are TRBV19 and TRBJ1-2, with 12 positions matching TRBD1. J was trimmed by 7 bases and V by 5 bases; bases with no gene match: 8. CDR1 and CDR2 (germline): LNHDA, SQIVND (reference sequence). This CDR3 comprises 15 residues. This CDR3 reads CASSASGTGGRGYTF. CDR3 DNA: TGTGCCAGTAGTGCCTCCGGGACAGGGGGCCGTGGCTACACCTTC.